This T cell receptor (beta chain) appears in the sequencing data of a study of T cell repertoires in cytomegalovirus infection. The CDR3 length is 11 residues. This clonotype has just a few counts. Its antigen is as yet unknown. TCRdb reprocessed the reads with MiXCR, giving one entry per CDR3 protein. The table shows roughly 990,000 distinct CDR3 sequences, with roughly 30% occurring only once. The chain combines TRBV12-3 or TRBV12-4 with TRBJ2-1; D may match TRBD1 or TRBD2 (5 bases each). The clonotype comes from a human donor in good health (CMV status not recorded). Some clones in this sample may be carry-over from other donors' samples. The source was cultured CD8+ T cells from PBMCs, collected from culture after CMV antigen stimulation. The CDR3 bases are TGTGGAACAACTTCTGGGGGTGAGCAGTTCTTC. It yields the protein CGTTSGGEQFF.